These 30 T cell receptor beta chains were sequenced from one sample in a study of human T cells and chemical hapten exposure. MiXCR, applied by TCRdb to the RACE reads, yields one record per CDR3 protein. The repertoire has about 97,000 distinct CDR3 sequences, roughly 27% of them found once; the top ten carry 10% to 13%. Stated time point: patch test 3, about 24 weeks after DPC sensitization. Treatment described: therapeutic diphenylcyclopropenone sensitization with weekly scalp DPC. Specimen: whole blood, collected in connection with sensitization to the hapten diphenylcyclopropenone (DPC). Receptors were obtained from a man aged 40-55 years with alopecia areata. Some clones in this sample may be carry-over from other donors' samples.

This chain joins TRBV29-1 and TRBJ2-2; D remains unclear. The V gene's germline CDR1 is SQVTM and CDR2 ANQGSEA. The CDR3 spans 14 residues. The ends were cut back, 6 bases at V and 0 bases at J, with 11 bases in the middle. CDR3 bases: TGCAGCGTACAGTTCGGTACGAACACCGGGGAGCTGTTTTTT. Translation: CSVQFGTNTGELFF.

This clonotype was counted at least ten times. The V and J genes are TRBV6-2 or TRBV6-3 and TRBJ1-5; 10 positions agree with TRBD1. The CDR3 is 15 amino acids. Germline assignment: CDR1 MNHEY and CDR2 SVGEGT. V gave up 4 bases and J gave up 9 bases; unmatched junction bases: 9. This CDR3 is CASSLTDRGMGPQHF. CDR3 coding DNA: TGTGCCAGCAGTTTAACGGACAGGGGGATGGGGCCCCAGCATTTT.

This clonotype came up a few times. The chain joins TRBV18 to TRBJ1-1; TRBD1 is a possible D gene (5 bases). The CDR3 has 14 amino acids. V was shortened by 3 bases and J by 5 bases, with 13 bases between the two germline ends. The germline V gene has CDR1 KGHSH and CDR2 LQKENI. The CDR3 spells CASSPAQEGTEAFF. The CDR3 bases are TGTGCCAGCTCACCTGCGCAGGAGGGGACTGAAGCTTTCTTT. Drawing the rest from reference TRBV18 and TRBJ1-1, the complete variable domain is NAGVMQNPRHLVRRRGQEARLRCSPMKGHSHVYWYRQLPEEGLKFMVYLQKENIIDESGMPKERFSAEFPKEGPSILRIQQVVRGDSAAYFCASSPAQEGTEAFFGQGTRLTVV.

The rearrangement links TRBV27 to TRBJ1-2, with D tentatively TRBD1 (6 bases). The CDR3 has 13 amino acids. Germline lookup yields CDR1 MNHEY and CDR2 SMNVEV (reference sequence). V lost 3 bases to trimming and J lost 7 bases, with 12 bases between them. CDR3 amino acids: CASSFLGGSGYTF. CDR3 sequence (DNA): TGTGCCAGCAGTTTTCTAGGGGGAAGTGGCTACACCTTC.

DNA for the CDR3: TGTGCCAGCAGCCCGGAACAAGGCCTGGGTAGCGGGAGTAAGAATGAGCAGTTCTTC. It is translated as CASSPEQGLGSGSKNEQFF. This chain joins TRBV11-1 and TRBJ2-1, with 9 bases fitting TRBD2. Unmatched junction bases numbered 21, after V lost 5 bases and J lost 7 bases. Germline values: CDR1 SGHAT, CDR2 FQDESV (reference sequence). The CDR3 totals 19 residues.

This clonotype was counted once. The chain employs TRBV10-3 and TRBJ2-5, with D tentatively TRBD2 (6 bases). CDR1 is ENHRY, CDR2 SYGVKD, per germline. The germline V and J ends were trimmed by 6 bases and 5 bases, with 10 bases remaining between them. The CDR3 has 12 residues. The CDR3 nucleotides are TGTGCCATCAGCCGGGACTCGGAGACCCAGTACTTC. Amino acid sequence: CAISRDSETQYF.

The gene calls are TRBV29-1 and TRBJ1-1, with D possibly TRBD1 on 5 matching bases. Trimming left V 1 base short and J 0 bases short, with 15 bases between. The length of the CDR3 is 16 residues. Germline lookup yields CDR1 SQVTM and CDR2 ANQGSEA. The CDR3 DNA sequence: TGCAGCGTTGAAGTTGGCAGGGTTGCGATGAACACTGAAGCTTTCTTT. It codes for CSVEVGRVAMNTEAFF.

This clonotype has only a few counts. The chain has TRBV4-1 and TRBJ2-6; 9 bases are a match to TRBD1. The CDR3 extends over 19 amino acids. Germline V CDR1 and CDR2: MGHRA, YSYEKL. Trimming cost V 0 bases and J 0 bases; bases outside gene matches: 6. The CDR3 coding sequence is TGCGCCAGCAGCCAAGATTCCGGGACAGGGCTCTCTGGGGCCAACGTCCTGACTTTC. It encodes CASSQDSGTGLSGANVLTF.

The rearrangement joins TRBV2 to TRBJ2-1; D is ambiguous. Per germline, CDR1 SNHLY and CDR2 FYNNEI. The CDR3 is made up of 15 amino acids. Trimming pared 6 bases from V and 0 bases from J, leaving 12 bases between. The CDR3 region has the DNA TGTGCCAGCAGAGGCTCTACCGGCTCCTACAATGAGCAGTTCTTC. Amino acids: CASRGSTGSYNEQFF.

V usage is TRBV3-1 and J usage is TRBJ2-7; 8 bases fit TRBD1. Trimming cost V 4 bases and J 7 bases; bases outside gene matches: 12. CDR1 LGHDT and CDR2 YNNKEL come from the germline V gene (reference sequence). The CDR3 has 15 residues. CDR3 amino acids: CASSPLAGGFGEQYF. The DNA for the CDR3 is TGTGCCAGCAGCCCCCTGGCAGGGGGCTTTGGGGAGCAGTACTTC.

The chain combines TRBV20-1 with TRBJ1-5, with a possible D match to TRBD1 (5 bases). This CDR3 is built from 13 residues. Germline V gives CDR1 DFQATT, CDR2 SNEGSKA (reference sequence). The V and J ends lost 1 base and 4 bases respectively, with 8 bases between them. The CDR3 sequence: CSARARGNQPQHF. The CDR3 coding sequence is TGCAGTGCTAGAGCACGGGGGAATCAGCCCCAGCATTTT.

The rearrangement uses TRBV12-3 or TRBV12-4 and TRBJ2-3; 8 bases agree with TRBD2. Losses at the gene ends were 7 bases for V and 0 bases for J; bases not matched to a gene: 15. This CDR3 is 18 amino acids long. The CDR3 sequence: CASTQSSGSLFSTDTQYF. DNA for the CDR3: TGTGCCAGCACCCAGTCAAGCGGGAGCTTATTTAGCACAGATACGCAGTATTTT.

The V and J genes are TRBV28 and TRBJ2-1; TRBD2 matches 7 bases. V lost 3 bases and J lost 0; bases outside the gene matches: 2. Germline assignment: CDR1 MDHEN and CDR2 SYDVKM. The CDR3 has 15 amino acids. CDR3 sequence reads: CASSLAGVSYNEQFF. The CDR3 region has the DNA TGTGCCAGCAGTTTGGCGGGAGTCTCCTACAATGAGCAGTTCTTC. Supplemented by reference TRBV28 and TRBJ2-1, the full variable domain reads DVKVTQSSRYLVKRTGEKVFLECVQDMDHENMFWYRQDPGLGLRLIYFSYDVKMKEKGDIPEGYSVSREKKERFSLILESASTNQTSMYLCASSLAGVSYNEQFFGPGTRLTVL.

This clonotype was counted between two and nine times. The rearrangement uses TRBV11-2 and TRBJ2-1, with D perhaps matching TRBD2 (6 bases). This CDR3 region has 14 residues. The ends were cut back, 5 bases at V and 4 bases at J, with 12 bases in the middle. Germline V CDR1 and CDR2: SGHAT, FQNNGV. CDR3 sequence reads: CASSRGRGYNEQFF. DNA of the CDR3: TGTGCCAGCAGCCGGGGGAGAGGTTACAATGAGCAGTTCTTC.

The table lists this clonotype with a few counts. Here the CDR3 reads CASSLVGGRETQYF. In DNA, the CDR3 is TGTGCCAGCAGTTTAGTGGGGGGCCGAGAGACCCAGTACTTC. The V call is TRBV12-3 or TRBV12-4, the J call TRBJ2-5; D possibly matches TRBD1 or TRBD2 (6 bases each). The CDR3 covers 14 residues. Trimming removed 1 base at V and 4 bases at J, with 10 bases between.

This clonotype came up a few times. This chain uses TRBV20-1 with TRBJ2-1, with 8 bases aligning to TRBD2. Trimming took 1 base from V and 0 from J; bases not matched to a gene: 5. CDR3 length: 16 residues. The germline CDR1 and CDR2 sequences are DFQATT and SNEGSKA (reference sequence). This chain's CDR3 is CSARGQLADSYNEQFF. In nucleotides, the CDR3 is TGCAGTGCTAGAGGACAACTAGCGGACTCCTACAATGAGCAGTTCTTC.

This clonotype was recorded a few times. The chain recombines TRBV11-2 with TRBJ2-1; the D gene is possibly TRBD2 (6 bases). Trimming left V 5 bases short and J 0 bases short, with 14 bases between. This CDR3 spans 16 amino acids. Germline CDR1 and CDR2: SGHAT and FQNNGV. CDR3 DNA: TGTGCCAGCAGCCCCGGGACTCTTCGCTCCTACAATGAGCAGTTCTTC. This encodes CASSPGTLRSYNEQFF.

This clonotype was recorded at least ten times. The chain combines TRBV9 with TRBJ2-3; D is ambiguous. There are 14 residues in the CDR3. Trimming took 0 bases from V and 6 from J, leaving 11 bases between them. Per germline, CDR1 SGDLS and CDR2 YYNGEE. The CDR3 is CASSVAISPDTQYF. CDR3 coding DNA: TGTGCCAGCAGCGTAGCTATCTCCCCGGATACGCAGTATTTT.

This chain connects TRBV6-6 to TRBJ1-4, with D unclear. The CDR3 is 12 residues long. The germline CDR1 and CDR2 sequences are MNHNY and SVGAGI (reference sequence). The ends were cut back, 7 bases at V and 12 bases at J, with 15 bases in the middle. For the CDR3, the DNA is TGTGCCAGCACCCCCGAAAGTCGGGAACTGTTTTTT. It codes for CASTPESRELFF.

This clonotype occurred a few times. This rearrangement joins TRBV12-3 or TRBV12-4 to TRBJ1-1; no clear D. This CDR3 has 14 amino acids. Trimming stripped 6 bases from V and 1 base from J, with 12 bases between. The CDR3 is CASRLVWQNTEAFF. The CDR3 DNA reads TGTGCCAGCAGGCTTGTATGGCAGAACACTGAAGCTTTCTTT.

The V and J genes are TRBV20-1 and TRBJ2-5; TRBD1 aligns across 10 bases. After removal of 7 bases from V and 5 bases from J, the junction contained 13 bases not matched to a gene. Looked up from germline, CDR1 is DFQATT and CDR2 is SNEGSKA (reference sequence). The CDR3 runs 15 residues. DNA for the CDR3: TGCAGTGTCCCCTCAGGACAGGGGGTATGGGAGACCCAGTACTTC. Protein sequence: CSVPSGQGVWETQYF.

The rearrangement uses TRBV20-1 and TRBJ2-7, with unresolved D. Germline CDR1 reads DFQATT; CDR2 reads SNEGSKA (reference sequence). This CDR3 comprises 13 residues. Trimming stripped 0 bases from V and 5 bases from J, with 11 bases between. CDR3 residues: CSARDLGSNEQYF. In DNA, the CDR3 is TGCAGTGCTAGAGATTTAGGTAGTAACGAGCAGTACTTC.

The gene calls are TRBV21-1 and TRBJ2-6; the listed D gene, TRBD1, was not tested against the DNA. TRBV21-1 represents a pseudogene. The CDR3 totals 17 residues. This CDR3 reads CASSGRQGPSGANVLTF. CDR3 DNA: TGTGCCAGCAGCGGGCGTCAGGGACCCTCTGGGGCCAACGTCCTGACTTTC.

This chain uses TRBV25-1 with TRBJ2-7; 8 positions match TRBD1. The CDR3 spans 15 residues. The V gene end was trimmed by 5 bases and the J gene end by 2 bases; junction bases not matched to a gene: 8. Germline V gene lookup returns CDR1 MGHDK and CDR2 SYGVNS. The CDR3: CASSLVGQGPYEQYF. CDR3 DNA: TGTGCCAGCAGTCTGGTAGGACAGGGCCCCTACGAGCAGTACTTC.

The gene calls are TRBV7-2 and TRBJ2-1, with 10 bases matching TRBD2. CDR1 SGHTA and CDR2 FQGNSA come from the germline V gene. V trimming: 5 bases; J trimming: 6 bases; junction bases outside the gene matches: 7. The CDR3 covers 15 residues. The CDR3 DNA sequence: TGTGCCAGCAGCATGTTAGCGGGAGGTAGCAATGAGCAGTTCTTC. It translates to CASSMLAGGSNEQFF.

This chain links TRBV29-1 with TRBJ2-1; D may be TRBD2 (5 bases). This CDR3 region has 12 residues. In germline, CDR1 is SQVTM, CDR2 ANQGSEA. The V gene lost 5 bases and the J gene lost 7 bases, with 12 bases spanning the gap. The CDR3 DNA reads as TGCAGCGTTCTAACTAGTAGGAATGAGCAGTTCTTC. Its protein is CSVLTSRNEQFF.

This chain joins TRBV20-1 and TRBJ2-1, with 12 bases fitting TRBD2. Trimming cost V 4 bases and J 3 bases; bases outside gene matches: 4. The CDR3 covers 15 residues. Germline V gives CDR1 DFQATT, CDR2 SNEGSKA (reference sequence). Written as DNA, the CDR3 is TGCAGTGCTACTAGCGGGAGGGCCGTCTACAATGAGCAGTTCTTC. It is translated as CSATSGRAVYNEQFF.

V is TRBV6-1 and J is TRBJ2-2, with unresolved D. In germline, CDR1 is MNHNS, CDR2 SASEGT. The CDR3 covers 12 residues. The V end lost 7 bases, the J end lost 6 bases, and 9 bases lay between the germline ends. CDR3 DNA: TGTGCCAGCATCCGGTCGCCCGGGGAGCTGTTTTTT. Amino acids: CASIRSPGELFF.

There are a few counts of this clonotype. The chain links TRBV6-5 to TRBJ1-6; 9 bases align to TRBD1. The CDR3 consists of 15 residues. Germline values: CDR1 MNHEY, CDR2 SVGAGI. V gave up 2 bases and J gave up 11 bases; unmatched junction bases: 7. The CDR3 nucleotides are TGTGCCAGCAGTTACAGTCCGGGACAGGGTCCACCCCTCCACTTT. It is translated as CASSYSPGQGPPLHF.

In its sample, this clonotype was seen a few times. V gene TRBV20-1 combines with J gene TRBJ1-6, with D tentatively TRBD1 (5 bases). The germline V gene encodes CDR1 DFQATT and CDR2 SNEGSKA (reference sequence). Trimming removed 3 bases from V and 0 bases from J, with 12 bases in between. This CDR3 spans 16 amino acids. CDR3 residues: CSASVGLNSYNSPLHF. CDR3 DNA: TGCAGTGCTAGCGTGGGACTAAACTCCTATAATTCACCCCTCCACTTT.